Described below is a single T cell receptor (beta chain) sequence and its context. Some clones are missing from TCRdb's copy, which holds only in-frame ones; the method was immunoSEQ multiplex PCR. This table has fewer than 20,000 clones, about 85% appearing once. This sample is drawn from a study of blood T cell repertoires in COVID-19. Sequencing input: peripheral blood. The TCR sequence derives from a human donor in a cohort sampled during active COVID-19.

The CDR3 DNA reads as TGTGCCAGCAGCCCCTCACGAGTCGGGAACACCGGGGAGCTGTTTTTT. Encoded protein: CASSPSRVGNTGELFF. The chain joins TRBV11-3 to TRBJ2-2; no reliable D call. Germline CDR1 reads SGHNT; CDR2 reads YENEEA. V lost 5 bases, J lost 1 base, and 14 bases lay in between. This CDR3 region has 16 residues.